This record covers a single T cell receptor beta chain. The sample comes from a study of early T cells in non-severe SARS-CoV-2 infection. Study information: Sequencing targeted bulk RNA from unsorted whole blood, leaving chains unpaired.

Separate cDNA molecules each had unique molecular identifiers attached to them. TCRdb re-called the 5' RACE reads with MiXCR, one entry per CDR3 protein. The sample lists 25,000 to 35,000 distinct CDR3 sequences, roughly 5.3% occurring once. The CDR3 is made up of 12 amino acids. CDR1 and CDR2 (germline): SGHNT, YENEEA. Trimming removed 5 bases at V and 5 bases at J, with 8 bases between. Input material: whole blood. The receptor comes from an adult who was a healthcare worker with PCR-confirmed SARS-CoV-2 infection or an uninfected control (not recorded which). The chain couples TRBV11-3 to TRBJ2-3; D might be TRBD1 or TRBD2, each matching 5 bases. The CDR3 bases are TGTGCCAGCAGCCGGGACCGAGATACGCAGTATTTT. It encodes CASSRDRDTQYF.